A single sample gave rise to the 26 T cell receptor beta chains below, sequenced in a study of technical replicates of blood from a few donors. Here immunoSEQ multiplex PCR was the method, and the copy in TCRdb shows in-frame clones only, minus some. The data hold 60,000 to 65,000 clones, with more than 75% observed a single time. The sample was PBMCs. The receptors originated from a human donor in good health. Some clones in this sample may be carry-over from other donors' samples.

This clone was observed a few times. This chain uses TRBV2 with TRBJ1-6; a weak D match, TRBD1 (6 bases). The CDR3 loop spans 14 amino acids. Germline lookup yields CDR1 SNHLY and CDR2 FYNNEI. Trimming left V 2 bases short and J 10 bases short, with 12 bases between. The DNA for the CDR3 is TGTGCCAGCAGTGAAACAGGGTCGGGCTCACCCCTCCACTTT. Amino acids: CASSETGSGSPLHF.

This chain joins TRBV6-5 and TRBJ1-1; 7 positions agree with TRBD1. Germline lookup yields CDR1 MNHEY and CDR2 SVGAGI. Trimming removed 2 bases from V and 5 bases from J; junction bases left unmatched: 5. The length of the CDR3 is 14 residues. For the CDR3, the DNA is TGTGCCAGCAGTTACGTGGGACAGACGACTGAAGCTTTCTTT. It translates to CASSYVGQTTEAFF.

This clone showed up just once. The chain carries TRBV7-8 and TRBJ2-1; 13 nucleotides line up with TRBD2. With V trimmed by 1 base and J by 8 bases, 5 bases remained unmatched. The CDR3 is 16 residues long. Per germline, CDR1 SGHVS and CDR2 FQNEAQ. CDR3 protein: CASSLDGTSGTYEQFF. In DNA, the CDR3 is TGTGCCAGCAGCTTAGACGGGACTAGCGGGACGTATGAGCAGTTCTTC.

The DNA for the CDR3 is TGTGCCTGGAGTTTCGGGGGCAATGAGCAGTTCTTC. Protein sequence: CAWSFGGNEQFF. The chain is built from TRBV30 and TRBJ2-1, with D tentatively TRBD2 (6 bases). The CDR3 contains 12 residues. Germline V gene sequence: CDR1 GTSNPN, CDR2 SVGIG (reference sequence). Trimming removed 2 bases at V and 6 bases at J, with 8 bases between. The entire variable domain, with the rest obtained from reference TRBV30 and TRBJ2-1, is as follows: SQTIHQWPATLVQPVGSPLSLECTVEGTSNPNLYWYRQAAGRGLQLLFYSVGIGQISSEVPQNLSASRPQDRQFILSSKKLLLSDSGFYLCAWSFGGNEQFFGPGTRLTVL.

The J gene is TRBJ1-1, the V gene TRBV5-1; D is possibly TRBD1 (5 bases). CDR1 and CDR2 (germline): SGHRS, YFSETQ. Trimming removed 1 base at V and 1 base at J, with 8 bases between. CDR3 length: 14 amino acids. Here the CDR3 reads CASSLLTANTEAFF. CDR3 nucleotide sequence: TGCGCCAGCAGCTTGTTGACAGCGAACACTGAAGCTTTCTTT.

The rearrangement joins TRBV19 to TRBJ1-5; a possible D gene is TRBD1 (5 bases). The CDR3 is made up of 12 amino acids. Trimming cost V 11 bases and J 3 bases, with 11 bases left between them. Per the germline V gene, CDR1 is LNHDA and CDR2 is SQIVND (reference sequence). CDR3 protein: CASQGINQPQHF. The CDR3 region has the DNA TGTGCCTCGCAGGGAATCAATCAGCCCCAGCATTTT.

The chain links TRBV11-2 to TRBJ1-1; 8 bases match TRBD1. This CDR3 comprises 14 residues. From germline, CDR1 is SGHAT and CDR2 FQNNGV. After removal of 5 bases from V and 4 bases from J, the junction contained 6 bases not matched to a gene. The CDR3 protein is CASSLTGVGTEAFF. CDR3 nucleotides: TGTGCCAGCAGCCTGACAGGGGTGGGCACTGAAGCTTTCTTT.

This clone was seen just once. V gene TRBV11-2 combines with J gene TRBJ1-2; TRBD1 is a possible D gene (5 bases). There are 14 residues in the CDR3. Germline CDR1 and CDR2: SGHAT and FQNNGV. V lost 5 bases and J lost 6, with 16 bases in between. DNA of the CDR3: TGTGCCAGCAGCGTCACCCTCCAGGGCGATGGCTACACCTTC. Translated, it gives CASSVTLQGDGYTF.

The CDR3 region has the DNA TGTGCCAGCAGCCAAGGCCTAGCGGGGCCCGAGTTCTTC. This gives the protein CASSQGLAGPEFF. The rearrangement joins TRBV4-2 to TRBJ2-1; 9 bases match TRBD2. From germline, CDR1 is LGHNA and CDR2 YNFKEQ. The CDR3 consists of 13 residues. The V and J ends lost 1 base and 14 bases, in that order; junction bases with no gene match: 6.

This clone was seen more than once but under ten times. This rearrangement joins TRBV7-9 to TRBJ1-2; possible D gene TRBD1, 6 bases. The germline V and J ends were trimmed by 8 bases and 8 bases, with 18 bases remaining between them. Looked up from germline, CDR1 is SEHNR and CDR2 is FQNEAQ (reference sequence). There are 13 residues in the CDR3. Here the CDR3 reads CASSQPNRDGYTF. CDR3 bases: TGTGCCAGCTCCCAACCCAACAGGGACGGCTACACCTTC.

This clone was picked up one time. This chain uses TRBV7-8 with TRBJ2-5; D is ambiguous. The CDR3 extends over 13 amino acids. Trimming pared 1 base from V and 7 bases from J, leaving 10 bases between. CDR1 is SGHVS, CDR2 FQNEAQ, per germline. CDR3 region: CASSLEELGTQYF. The CDR3 nucleotides read TGTGCCAGCAGCTTAGAGGAGTTGGGGACCCAGTACTTC.

The V call is TRBV19, the J call TRBJ2-7; D is uncertain. CDR1 is LNHDA, CDR2 SQIVND, per germline (reference sequence). Trimming removed 3 bases at V and 3 bases at J, with 12 bases between. This CDR3 has 14 amino acids. This CDR3 reads CASSMVYRDYEQYF. In DNA form, the CDR3 reads TGTGCCAGTAGTATGGTATACCGAGACTACGAGCAGTACTTC.

The chain links TRBV4-2 to TRBJ2-7; 8 nucleotides agree with TRBD2. The CDR3 totals 15 residues. Unmatched junction bases numbered 4, after V lost 1 base and J lost 2 bases. Per germline, CDR1 LGHNA and CDR2 YNFKEQ. The CDR3 protein is CASSQVRAGAYEQYF. In DNA form, the CDR3 reads TGTGCCAGCAGCCAAGTTCGAGCGGGGGCCTACGAGCAGTACTTC.

This clone was recorded only once. The chain combines TRBV4-3 with TRBJ2-3; D perhaps matches TRBD2 (6 bases). The CDR3 loop spans 16 amino acids. V was shortened by 4 bases and J by 6 bases, with 20 bases between the two germline ends. The germline V gene encodes CDR1 LGHNA and CDR2 YSLEER. The CDR3 spells CASSPSRERWWDTQYF. CDR3 DNA: TGCGCCAGCAGCCCCAGCCGGGAGCGTTGGTGGGATACGCAGTATTTT.

This rearrangement joins TRBV7-9 to TRBJ2-3, with D possibly being TRBD1 (6 bases). Between the trimmed V and J ends, which lost 5 bases and 12 bases, there was a span of 12 bases. This CDR3 contains 11 residues. From germline, CDR1 is SEHNR and CDR2 FQNEAQ (reference sequence). CDR3 bases: TGTGCCAGCAGCCCGGGACAAGTTCAGTATTTT. This sequence encodes CASSPGQVQYF. Drawing the rest from reference TRBV7-9 and TRBJ2-3, the complete variable domain is DTGVSQNPRHKITKRGQNVTFRCDPISEHNRLYWYRQTLGQGPEFLTYFQNEAQLEKSRLLSDRFSAERPKGSFSTLEIQRTEQGDSAMYLCASSPGQVQYFGPGTRLTVL.

V usage is TRBV27 and J usage is TRBJ2-2; 7 bases are shared with TRBD2. This CDR3 contains 15 residues. Germline V gene sequence: CDR1 MNHEY, CDR2 SMNVEV (reference sequence). Unmatched junction bases numbered 9, after V lost 10 bases and J lost 1 base. CDR3 loop: CATGRGGRNTGELFF. DNA for the CDR3: TGTGCCACAGGGAGGGGCGGGAGGAACACCGGGGAGCTGTTTTTT.

This chain uses TRBV6-5 with TRBJ1-1; 7 nucleotides match TRBD1. The length of the CDR3 is 15 residues. Germline CDR1 reads MNHEY; CDR2 reads SVGAGI. V was clipped by 4 bases and J by 13 bases; unmatched bases: 18. The CDR3 protein is CASSSTAEGASSGFF. CDR3 bases: TGTGCCAGCAGTTCCACTGCGGAGGGGGCCTCATCTGGTTTCTTT.

The chain employs TRBV6-1 and TRBJ1-6, with D tentatively TRBD1 (5 bases). This CDR3 is 16 amino acids long. Germline CDR1 is MNHNS and CDR2 is SASEGT. Deletions cut 1 base from V and 9 bases from J, with 16 bases between. CDR3 sequence: CASSEVGVGGTSPLHF. The CDR3 DNA reads TGTGCCAGCAGTGAAGTTGGTGTCGGGGGAACTTCACCCCTCCACTTT.

This sequence joins TRBV7-9 and TRBJ2-2; no clear D. The CDR3 length is 11 residues. Germline V gene data show CDR1 as SEHNR and CDR2 as FQNEAQ (reference sequence). The V gene lost 5 bases and the J gene lost 6 bases, with 4 bases spanning the gap. In DNA form, the CDR3 reads TGTGCCAGCAGCCCCTCCGGGGAGCTGTTTTTT. This translates into CASSPSGELFF. Looking up the rest from reference TRBV7-9 and TRBJ2-2 gives the full variable domain: DTGVSQNPRHKITKRGQNVTFRCDPISEHNRLYWYRQTLGQGPEFLTYFQNEAQLEKSRLLSDRFSAERPKGSFSTLEIQRTEQGDSAMYLCASSPSGELFFGEGSRLTVL.

The chain links TRBV5-6 to TRBJ2-5, with D unresolved. The CDR3 sequence is 12 residues long. Germline V lookup: CDR1 SGHDT, CDR2 YYEEEE. V was clipped by 4 bases and J by 4 bases, with 8 bases between them. The CDR3 bases are TGTGCCAGCAGCCTCAGTCGAGAGACCCAGTACTTC. Its protein is CASSLSRETQYF.

V and J are TRBV7-8 and TRBJ2-7; 7 nucleotides line up with TRBD2. The CDR3 length is 14 residues. V lost 7 bases and J lost 5; bases outside the gene matches: 11. Germline V gene sequence: CDR1 SGHVS, CDR2 FQNEAQ. The CDR3 nucleotides are TGTGCCAGCACCCGAGGGGAGGGCCCACACGAGCAGTACTTC. Protein: CASTRGEGPHEQYF. Using reference TRBV7-8 and TRBJ2-7 for the parts outside the CDR3, the full variable domain is GAGVSQSPRYKVAKRGQDVALRCDPISGHVSLFWYQQALGQGPEFLTYFQNEAQLDKSGLPSDRFFAERPEGSVSTLKIQRTQQEDSAVYLCASTRGEGPHEQYFGPGTRLTVT.

The chain joins TRBV7-9 to TRBJ2-5; a possible D gene is TRBD2 (7 bases). The V gene lost 0 bases and the J gene lost 3 bases, with 14 bases spanning the gap. CDR3 length: 16 amino acids. CDR1 and CDR2 from the germline V gene are SEHNR and FQNEAQ (reference sequence). The CDR3 DNA sequence: TGTGCCAGCAGCTTAGCGAAGGGGGGGCGGGAAGAGACCCAGTACTTC. This sequence encodes CASSLAKGGREETQYF.

The chain uses TRBV5-6 and TRBJ2-1, with a weak D call TRBD2 (6 bases). The V end lost 0 bases, the J end lost 5 bases, and 18 bases lay between the germline ends. Germline CDR1 and CDR2: SGHDT and YYEEEE. This CDR3 has 17 amino acids. The CDR3 coding sequence is TGTGCCAGCAGCTTGGGGGCGGTGCTAGCGAGAGACAATGAGCAGTTCTTC. Translated, it gives CASSLGAVLARDNEQFF.

The chain carries TRBV2 and TRBJ1-6; TRBD1 matches at 8 bases. CDR1 is SNHLY, CDR2 FYNNEI, per germline. The CDR3 length is 14 residues. V lost 6 bases, J lost 7 bases, and 5 bases stayed unmatched. The CDR3 loop reads CASRSDRANSPLHF. The CDR3 DNA reads as TGTGCCAGCAGATCGGACAGGGCGAATTCACCCCTCCACTTT.

The chain carries TRBV5-1 and TRBJ1-3; D is perhaps TRBD1 (5 bases). Germline loops: CDR1 SGHRS, CDR2 YFSETQ. Trimming left V 3 bases short and J 2 bases short, with 9 bases between. CDR3 length equals 14 residues. CDR3 loop: CASSSRGPGNTIYF. CDR3 bases: TGCGCCAGCAGCTCTAGGGGTCCTGGAAACACCATATATTTT.

This rearrangement joins TRBV4-1 to TRBJ2-1; TRBD2 matches at 9 bases. CDR3 length equals 21 residues. Germline V gives CDR1 MGHRA, CDR2 YSYEKL. V gave up 4 bases and J gave up 4 bases; unmatched junction bases: 23. CDR3 sequence: CASSRHPPGLARHGGYNEQFF. DNA for the CDR3: TGCGCCAGCAGCCGACACCCCCCGGGACTAGCCCGGCACGGGGGGTACAATGAGCAGTTCTTC.